This T cell receptor (beta chain) originates from a study of blood T cell repertoires in COVID-19. Looking at the study overall: The origin of the acute and convalescent COVID-19 samples was the United States, Italy and Spain.

This clone was found once. Authors' data handling: Counts of nucleated cells, estimated from reference gene primer amplification, were obtained. Produced via immunoSEQ multiplex PCR; TCRdb's table is partial and in-frame only. That table is the source of V, J and clone size, and D and trimming were worked out from the DNA. Among around 28,000 clones, 75% to 90% were seen once, and the ten largest hold about 48%. The CDR3 is made up of 16 amino acids. Germline assignment: CDR1 KGHDR and CDR2 SFDVKD. The V gene end was trimmed by 3 bases and the J gene end by 4 bases; junction bases not matched to a gene: 6.

Sequencing used peripheral blood. V is TRBV24-1 and J is TRBJ2-1; 9 nucleotides match TRBD2. The TCR originated in a human donor with acute or convalescent COVID-19. The donor label of this sample is uncertain. The DNA for the CDR3 is TGTGCCACCAGTGATCCTAGCGGGAAGAGGTACAATGAGCAGTTCTTC. Its translation is CATSDPSGKRYNEQFF.